Ten or more counts support the clone carrying this T cell receptor (beta chain). Its specificity is not known. The sample comes from a study of T cells in Graves' hyperthyroidism and ophthalmopathy. Study findings and constraints: Ophthalmopathy onset followed model prediction by a median about seven months.

Authors of the study amplified TCR beta CDR3 regions from RNA transcripts. The primer set for the first-round RT-PCR of the TCR CDR3 was HTBI. TCRdb used MiXCR to reprocess the multiplex PCR reads, holding one entry per CDR3 protein. Found here are about 590,000 distinct CDR3 sequences, 15% to 17% of them singletons; the top ten hold 7.3%. V shed 7 bases and J 3 bases; nucleotides not matched to a gene: 8. Germline CDR1 and CDR2: SNHLY and FYNNEI. This CDR3 comprises 15 residues. Hyperthyroidism patients were newly diagnosed, had disease duration under 2 months, and were aged 18 to 65 years. This TCR was recovered from a young woman with Graves' hyperthyroidism. Input material: blood. The gene calls are TRBV2 and TRBJ2-7; 11 nucleotides line up with TRBD2. The CDR3 region is CASTVGLAEFYEQYF. Written as DNA, the CDR3 is TGTGCCAGCACCGTGGGACTAGCGGAATTCTACGAGCAGTACTTC. The full variable domain, rest sourced from reference TRBV2 and TRBJ2-7, is EPEVTQTPSHQVTQMGQEVILRCVPISNHLYFYWYRQILGQKVEFLVSFYNNEISEKSEIFDDQFSVERPDGSNFTLKIRSTKLEDSAMYFCASTVGLAEFYEQYFGPGTRLTVT.